The rows below give T cell receptor beta chains drawn from one sample of a study of sequential checkpoint blockade in melanoma. The repertoire was sequenced with immunoSEQ multiplex PCR; TCRdb's copy has only in-frame clones and lacks some. The sample consists of roughly 18,000 clones, around 74% of them appearing once. This specimen was CD8+ T cells sorted from blood (inferred from file names), taken from a patient given nivolumab and ipilimumab in sequence. The receptor set was obtained from a human donor with melanoma. The CDR3 runs from the conserved cysteine through the conserved F or W. The D gene is left open where the match is weak. Clone size is given for some rows only: seen once, a few or many times, or a class if the clone is expanded.

D gene: TRBD1
clone size: -
V gene: TRBV19
J gene: TRBJ2-1
CDR3 protein: CASSTQGAHPEQFF
CDR3 DNA: TGTGCCAGTAGTACCCAGGGGGCGCATCCTGAGCAGTTCTTC

D gene: -
clone size: -
V gene: TRBV27
J gene: TRBJ2-7
CDR3 protein: CASWSLYYEQYF
CDR3 DNA: TGTGCCAGCTGGTCGCTCTACTACGAGCAGTACTTC

D gene: -
clone size: -
V gene: TRBV4-1
J gene: TRBJ2-1
CDR3 protein: CASSQERWNEQFF
CDR3 DNA: TGCGCCAGCAGCCAAGAGAGGTGGAATGAGCAGTTCTTC

D gene: -
clone size: -
V gene: TRBV29-1
J gene: TRBJ1-4
CDR3 protein: CSVLSATNEKLFF
CDR3 DNA: TGCAGCGTCCTCAGTGCAACTAATGAAAAACTGTTTTTT

D gene: -
clone size: -
V gene: TRBV4-3
J gene: TRBJ2-1
CDR3 protein: CASSRNAEEQFF
CDR3 DNA: TGCGCCAGCAGCCGCAACGCCGAGGAGCAGTTCTTC

D gene: -
clone size: -
V gene: TRBV7-2
J gene: TRBJ1-1
CDR3 protein: CASSLQGGDTEAFF
CDR3 DNA: TGTGCCAGCAGCCTGCAGGGTGGCGACACTGAAGCTTTCTTT

D gene: -
clone size: -
V gene: TRBV6-5
J gene: TRBJ1-2
CDR3 protein: CASSGDRNGYTF
CDR3 DNA: TGTGCCAGCAGTGGAGACCGAAATGGCTACACCTTC

D gene: -
clone size: -
V gene: TRBV11-2
J gene: TRBJ2-5
CDR3 protein: CASSLVRGELQETQYF
CDR3 DNA: TGTGCCAGCAGCTTAGTTCGGGGAGAACTTCAAGAGACCCAGTACTTC

D gene: -
clone size: -
V gene: TRBV30
J gene: TRBJ2-7
CDR3 protein: CAWSMTGTTYEQYF
CDR3 DNA: TGTGCCTGGAGTATGACAGGTACTACCTACGAGCAGTACTTC

D gene: -
clone size: once
V gene: TRBV4-2
J gene: TRBJ2-5
CDR3 protein: CASSQDPTGSGETQYF
CDR3 DNA: TGTGCCAGCAGCCAAGATCCTACCGGGAGTGGAGAGACCCAGTACTTC

D gene: -
clone size: -
V gene: TRBV5-4
J gene: TRBJ2-7
CDR3 protein: CASSLSGIGGYEQYF
CDR3 DNA: TGTGCCAGCAGCTTGTCTGGGATCGGGGGCTACGAGCAGTACTTC

D gene: -
clone size: -
V gene: TRBV25-1
J gene: TRBJ1-2
CDR3 protein: CASSDESYGYTF
CDR3 DNA: TGTGCCAGCAGTGACGAGAGCTATGGCTACACCTTC

D gene: TRBD1
clone size: few
V gene: TRBV4-3
J gene: TRBJ1-2
CDR3 protein: CASSSTGWQTNYGYTF
CDR3 DNA: TGCGCCAGCAGCTCGACAGGGTGGCAGACTAACTATGGCTACACCTTC

D gene: TRBD2
clone size: -
V gene: TRBV9
J gene: TRBJ2-5
CDR3 protein: CASSVAHSSSGQETQYF
CDR3 DNA: TGTGCCAGCAGCGTAGCCCATTCTTCTAGCGGGCAAGAGACCCAGTACTTC

D gene: -
clone size: -
V gene: TRBV6-5
J gene: TRBJ1-2
CDR3 protein: CAAGTPLTF
CDR3 DNA: TGTGCCGCGGGGACCCCCCTGACCTTC

D gene: TRBD1
clone size: -
V gene: TRBV11-2
J gene: TRBJ2-7
CDR3 protein: CASSLRGPYEQYF
CDR3 DNA: TGTGCCAGCAGCCTCAGGGGGCCCTACGAGCAGTACTTC

D gene: -
clone size: -
V gene: TRBV28
J gene: TRBJ2-7
CDR3 protein: CASTLGMGGSYEQYF
CDR3 DNA: TGTGCCAGCACCCTGGGTATGGGAGGCTCCTACGAGCAGTACTTC

D gene: TRBD2
clone size: -
V gene: TRBV6-4
J gene: TRBJ2-1
CDR3 protein: CASSRLAGAYNEQFF
CDR3 DNA: TGTGCCAGCAGTCGACTAGCGGGGGCCTACAATGAGCAGTTCTTC

D gene: TRBD2
clone size: -
V gene: TRBV29-1
J gene: TRBJ2-7
CDR3 protein: CSVRSGGQNEQYF
CDR3 DNA: TGCAGCGTCCGGAGCGGGGGGCAGAACGAGCAGTACTTC

D gene: TRBD1
clone size: -
V gene: TRBV27
J gene: TRBJ1-4
CDR3 protein: CASSPLYDRDNEKLFF
CDR3 DNA: TGTGCCAGCAGTCCCCTTTACGACAGGGATAATGAAAAACTGTTTTTT

D gene: TRBD2
clone size: -
V gene: TRBV2
J gene: TRBJ2-1
CDR3 protein: CASSVGTSGDQNEQFF
CDR3 DNA: TGTGCCAGCAGTGTCGGGACTAGCGGGGACCAAAATGAGCAGTTCTTC

D gene: -
clone size: -
V gene: TRBV9
J gene: TRBJ2-2
CDR3 protein: CASSVGGKAAGELFF
CDR3 DNA: TGTGCCAGCAGCGTAGGCGGGAAAGCGGCCGGGGAGCTGTTTTTT

D gene: -
clone size: -
V gene: TRBV21-1
J gene: TRBJ2-7
CDR3 protein: CASSIKGAGGSDEQYF
CDR3 DNA: TGTGCCAGCAGCATAAAAGGGGCGGGAGGGAGCGACGAGCAGTACTTC

D gene: -
clone size: once
V gene: TRBV28
J gene: TRBJ1-5
CDR3 protein: CASSLRDLNQPQHF
CDR3 DNA: TGTGCCAGCAGTTTACGGGATCTCAATCAGCCCCAGCATTTT

D gene: -
clone size: few
V gene: TRBV2
J gene: TRBJ2-3
CDR3 protein: CASGARSYATDTQYF
CDR3 DNA: TGTGCCAGCGGAGCGAGGAGCTATGCCACAGATACGCAGTATTTT

D gene: -
clone size: -
V gene: TRBV14
J gene: TRBJ2-1
CDR3 protein: CASDSGSRAESEGEQFF
CDR3 DNA: TGTGCCAGTGACTCCGGGTCCAGAGCAGAGAGTGAAGGTGAGCAGTTCTTC

D gene: -
clone size: -
V gene: TRBV5-4
J gene: TRBJ1-1
CDR3 protein: CASSFEQAEAFF
CDR3 DNA: TGTGCCAGCAGCTTTGAGCAGGCTGAAGCTTTCTTT

D gene: -
clone size: -
V gene: TRBV7-9
J gene: TRBJ2-7
CDR3 protein: CASSPPAGIYEQYF
CDR3 DNA: TGTGCCAGCAGCCCACCGGCGGGGATATACGAGCAGTACTTC

D gene: -
clone size: -
V gene: TRBV10-1
J gene: TRBJ2-2
CDR3 protein: CASSTQATGELFF
CDR3 DNA: TGCGCCAGCAGCACACAGGCGACCGGGGAGCTGTTTTTT

D gene: -
clone size: -
V gene: TRBV29-1
J gene: TRBJ2-1
CDR3 protein: CSVEEGLNEQFF
CDR3 DNA: TGCAGCGTTGAGGAGGGGCTTAATGAGCAGTTCTTC

D gene: -
clone size: -
V gene: TRBV30
J gene: TRBJ2-1
CDR3 protein: CAKEGLASTEQFF
CDR3 DNA: TGTGCTAAGGAGGGGCTAGCTTCCACTGAGCAGTTCTTC

D gene: -
clone size: few
V gene: TRBV7-8
J gene: TRBJ1-1
CDR3 protein: CASSLGGPEAFF
CDR3 DNA: TGTGCCAGCAGCTTAGGTGGGCCTGAAGCTTTCTTT